Listed here is a single T cell receptor beta chain. The data are from a study of shared clonotypes between healthy human individuals. The CDR3 contains 13 residues. In germline, CDR1 is GTSNPN, CDR2 SVGIG (reference sequence). The V gene lost 4 bases and the J gene lost 5 bases, with 14 bases spanning the gap. For every subset, genomic DNA was evenly distributed across several immunoSEQ plates. The method was immunoSEQ multiplex PCR; TCRdb's version includes in-frame clones alone and lacks a portion of them. The profile covers about 480,000 clones, with 60% to 85% appearing a single time and under 15% taken by the ten largest.

The source material was PBMCs. This TCR was sampled from a woman aged 40 to 49 in good health. Some clones in this sample may be carry-over from other donors' samples. This chain connects TRBV30 to TRBJ1-1, with TRBD1 as a possible D gene (5 bases). The CDR3 is CAWMLGGGTEAFF. The DNA for the CDR3 is TGTGCCTGGATGTTGGGGGGAGGGACTGAAGCTTTCTTT. The whole variable domain, remainder taken from reference TRBV30 and TRBJ1-1, is SQTIHQWPATLVQPVGSPLSLECTVEGTSNPNLYWYRQAAGRGLQLLFYSVGIGQISSEVPQNLSASRPQDRQFILSSKKLLLSDSGFYLCAWMLGGGTEAFFGQGTRLTVV.